The 23 T cell receptor beta chains given below trace back to one sample, sequenced in a study of Ad26.COV2.S vaccination and SARS-CoV-2 variants (dated by TCRdb to the early 2020s). Libraries came from the immunoSEQ multiplex PCR assay. TCRdb took this table from immuneACCESS and kept in-frame rearrangements with V and J called. Such tables lack part of the clones; where checked against another copy, unresolved V genes explain under half of the gap, and the rest is unexplained. The sample table shows about half a million clones, and roughly nine tenths are seen once. Around 1.8% of the sample goes to the ten largest clones. The treatment or condition tag for this specimen amounts to: approximately 18 received Ad26.COV2.S at low or high dose, single or two shots; roughly 5 received placebo; per-sample allocation not given. Repertoires of vaccine and placebo recipients were sequenced from samples taken on day 63 after the first injection.

The source material was peripheral blood, sampled in a trial of Ad26.COV2.S vaccine versus placebo. These TCRs come from a person between 18 and 65 years old who received the Ad26.COV2.S COVID-19 vaccine or a placebo.

V gene TRBV5-5 combines with J gene TRBJ1-4, with 7 nucleotides matching TRBD1. The CDR3 consists of 18 residues. The V and J ends lost 4 bases and 5 bases, in that order; junction bases with no gene match: 17. Germline V gene sequence: CDR1 SGHKS, CDR2 YYEKEE (reference sequence). The DNA for the CDR3 is TGTGCCAGCAGCATGTACGCCCGGTCGGGGACAGCGAATGAAAAACTGTTTTTT. Protein: CASSMYARSGTANEKLFF.

As to this clone: One junction end disagrees with the germline gene, perhaps due to a read error. V and J are TRBV28 and TRBJ2-1, with 7 bases fitting TRBD1. This CDR3 region has 13 residues. Germline V gene data show CDR1 as MDHEN and CDR2 as SYDVKM. The DNA of the CDR3 is TGTGCCAGCAGTTTAAGCTCCCAACTAGGGGGCATCTTC. Amino acid sequence: CASSLSSQLGGIF.

The chain recombines TRBV6-5 with TRBJ2-7, with D perhaps TRBD1 (5 bases). The CDR3 runs to 13 residues. V was pared by 2 bases and J by 9 bases, with 14 bases between. The germline V gene encodes CDR1 MNHEY and CDR2 SVGAGI. The CDR3 reads CASSYARESAQYF. Written as DNA, the CDR3 is TGTGCCAGCAGTTACGCCAGGGAAAGCGCGCAGTACTTC.

This clone has a handful of counts. V is TRBV27 and J is TRBJ1-2, with D possibly matching TRBD1 (5 bases). Trimming pared 5 bases from V and 4 bases from J, leaving 11 bases between. The CDR3 runs 13 residues. Germline assignment: CDR1 MNHEY and CDR2 SMNVEV (reference sequence). CDR3 sequence (DNA): TGTGCCAGCAGTGTAGGCGGGGGCTATGGCTACACCTTC. This sequence encodes CASSVGGGYGYTF.

The chain couples TRBV6-1 to TRBJ2-7; D might be TRBD1 (5 bases). The CDR3 length is 14 residues. In germline, CDR1 is MNHNS, CDR2 SASEGT. V gave up 0 bases and J gave up 3 bases, with 9 bases separating them. The CDR3 spells CASSEAGPSYEQYF. The CDR3 DNA reads as TGTGCCAGCAGTGAAGCGGGGCCCAGCTACGAGCAGTACTTC.

The rearrangement uses TRBV12-3 or TRBV12-4 and TRBJ2-7; 8 bases map to TRBD2. This CDR3 has 13 residues. Trimming at V came to 2 bases and at J to 6 bases, leaving 3 bases not matched to a gene. DNA of the CDR3: TGTGCCAGCAGTTTACTAGCGGGTGTCGAGCAGTACTTC. As protein: CASSLLAGVEQYF.

The chain carries TRBV5-4 and TRBJ1-6, with TRBD1 identical over 8 bases. V dropped 4 bases and J dropped 9; count of bases not matched to a gene: 9. Looked up from germline, CDR1 is SGHNT and CDR2 is YYREEE (reference sequence). This CDR3 spans 15 amino acids. In DNA form, the CDR3 reads TGTGCCAGCAGCCCAAGGACAGGGTTCGGTTCACCCCTCCACTTT. Its translation is CASSPRTGFGSPLHF.

On this clone itself: Distinct nucleotide sequences in the sample also encode this CDR3. For the CDR3, the DNA is TGTGCCACCAGTGATTCCTACGAGCAGTACTTC. This gives the protein CATSDSYEQYF. The rearrangement joins TRBV24-1 to TRBJ2-7; D unclear. CDR1 KGHDR and CDR2 SFDVKD come from the germline V gene. The CDR3 is made up of 11 amino acids. V gave up 2 bases and J gave up 2 bases, with 0 bases separating them.

V gene TRBV7-6 combines with J gene TRBJ2-7; 8 nucleotides match TRBD2. With V trimmed by 0 bases and J by 6 bases, 7 bases remained unmatched. The CDR3 extends over 15 amino acids. Germline V CDR1 and CDR2: SGHVS, FNYEAQ. The CDR3 DNA reads TGTGCCAGCAGCTTAGCTCGGGAGGGCCAGTCCGAGCAGTACTTC. It yields the protein CASSLAREGQSEQYF. The entire variable domain, with the rest obtained from reference TRBV7-6 and TRBJ2-7, is as follows: GAGVSQSPRYKVTKRGQDVALRCDPISGHVSLYWYRQALGQGPEFLTYFNYEAQQDKSGLPNDRFSAERPEGSISTLTIQRTEQRDSAMYRCASSLAREGQSEQYFGPGTRLTVT.

At least ten counts were recorded for this clone. V is TRBV2 and J is TRBJ1-2; weak D call: TRBD1 (5 bases). The CDR3 extends over 15 amino acids. Trimming shortened V by 6 bases and J by 2 bases, and 16 bases separated the two germline ends. Per germline, CDR1 SNHLY and CDR2 FYNNEI. Written as DNA, the CDR3 is TGTGCCAGCAGATTCCCCGGGACGGGCAACTATGGCTACACCTTC. Amino acid sequence: CASRFPGTGNYGYTF.

The chain employs TRBV28 and TRBJ1-5, with D possibly being TRBD1 (6 bases). CDR3 length: 12 residues. With 4 bases removed from V and 7 bases from J, the gap between germline ends came to 8 bases. Germline V CDR1 and CDR2: MDHEN, SYDVKM. For the CDR3, the DNA is TGTGCCAGCAGTTACAGGGCCCAGCCCCAGCATTTT. It translates to CASSYRAQPQHF.

About this clone: Other DNA variants within this sample encode the same CDR3. This chain connects TRBV18 to TRBJ1-1; no definite D call. Germline CDR1 and CDR2: KGHSH and LQKENI. V lost 3 bases and J lost 0, with 8 bases in between. The CDR3 is 14 amino acids. The DNA of the CDR3 is TGTGCCAGCTCACCTGGCAGGATGAACACTGAAGCTTTCTTT. Amino acids: CASSPGRMNTEAFF.

The chain has TRBV2 and TRBJ2-7; D possibly corresponds to TRBD1 (7 bases). From germline, CDR1 is SNHLY and CDR2 FYNNEI. This CDR3 has 13 amino acids. Trimming removed 8 bases from V and 4 bases from J, with 15 bases in between. CDR3 sequence (DNA): TGTGCCAGCGTGGGGGCAGGGGGGTACGAGCAGTACTTC. This gives the protein CASVGAGGYEQYF.

This clone has just one count. The V call is TRBV2, the J call TRBJ2-7, with D perhaps TRBD2 (6 bases). In germline, CDR1 is SNHLY, CDR2 FYNNEI. This CDR3 region has 15 residues. V was shortened by 7 bases and J by 2 bases, with 18 bases between the two germline ends. The CDR3 sequence is CASNGGQGKTYEQYF. The CDR3 region has the DNA TGTGCCAGCAATGGAGGGCAGGGAAAAACCTACGAGCAGTACTTC.

This chain uses TRBV30 with TRBJ2-7; tentative D call: TRBD1 (6 bases). Trimming shortened V by 2 bases and J by 3 bases, and 17 bases separated the two germline ends. The germline V gene has CDR1 GTSNPN and CDR2 SVGIG (reference sequence). This CDR3 contains 15 residues. CDR3 sequence reads: CAWSPRTGKYYEQYF. CDR3 nucleotide sequence: TGTGCCTGGAGTCCCCGAACAGGGAAGTACTACGAGCAGTACTTC.

This chain links TRBV28 with TRBJ2-7, with 10 bases aligning to TRBD1. The germline V gene encodes CDR1 MDHEN and CDR2 SYDVKM. With V trimmed by 8 bases and J by 1 base, 11 bases remained unmatched. The CDR3 is 16 residues long. The CDR3 sequence: CASLSPGTGASYEQYF. The CDR3 bases are TGTGCCAGCCTCTCCCCCGGGACAGGGGCTTCCTACGAGCAGTACTTC. Combining the CDR3 with reference TRBV28 and TRBJ2-7 gives the whole variable domain DVKVTQSSRYLVKRTGEKVFLECVQDMDHENMFWYRQDPGLGLRLIYFSYDVKMKEKGDIPEGYSVSREKKERFSLILESASTNQTSMYLCASLSPGTGASYEQYFGPGTRLTVT.

The rearrangement links TRBV19 to TRBJ2-2, with 14 bases identical to TRBD2. Trimming cost V 7 bases and J 6 bases; bases outside gene matches: 13. This CDR3 is 18 amino acids long. Germline CDR1 reads LNHDA; CDR2 reads SQIVND (reference sequence). The CDR3 loop reads CASTVPGLAGVVAGELFF. Here the CDR3 DNA reads TGTGCCAGTACCGTACCGGGACTAGCGGGAGTGGTAGCCGGGGAGCTGTTTTTT. The full variable domain, in which reference TRBV19 and TRBJ2-2 provide the parts outside the CDR3, is DGGITQSPKYLFRKEGQNVTLSCEQNLNHDAMYWYRQDPGQGLRLIYYSQIVNDFQKGDIAEGYSVSREKKESFPLTVTSAQKNPTAFYLCASTVPGLAGVVAGELFFGEGSRLTVL.

The chain carries TRBV6-2 or TRBV6-3 and TRBJ2-1; D is possibly TRBD2 (5 bases). Germline CDR1 is MNHEY and CDR2 is SVGEGT. The CDR3 totals 13 residues. V lost 2 bases to trimming and J lost 9 bases, with 11 bases between them. The CDR3 DNA sequence: TGTGCCAGCAGTTACGTACTAGTAAGTGAGCAGTTCTTC. Translation gives CASSYVLVSEQFF.

The gene calls are TRBV2 and TRBJ2-1, with D perhaps TRBD1 or TRBD2 (5 bases each). V shed 10 bases and J shed 7 bases, with 14 bases lying between them. There are 12 residues in the CDR3. Germline CDR1 reads SNHLY; CDR2 reads FYNNEI. CDR3 sequence: CATGTLGNEQFF. In nucleotides, the CDR3 is TGTGCCACCGGGACCTTGGGGAATGAGCAGTTCTTC. The variable domain in full, with the rest retrieved from reference TRBV2 and TRBJ2-1, is EPEVTQTPSHQVTQMGQEVILRCVPISNHLYFYWYRQILGQKVEFLVSFYNNEISEKSEIFDDQFSVERPDGSNFTLKIRSTKLEDSAMYFCATGTLGNEQFFGPGTRLTVL.

This sequence joins TRBV11-2 and TRBJ1-1; D not certain. The CDR3 length is 15 residues. Deletions cut 0 bases from V and 0 bases from J, with 8 bases between. Germline V gene sequence: CDR1 SGHAT, CDR2 FQNNGV. DNA of the CDR3: TGTGCCAGCAGCTTAGACGGAGAGATGAACACTGAAGCTTTCTTT. As protein: CASSLDGEMNTEAFF.

The chain carries TRBV6-2 or TRBV6-3 and TRBJ1-1; D might be TRBD1 (6 bases). This CDR3 is 13 amino acids long. Germline lookup yields CDR1 MNHEY and CDR2 SVGEGT. V lost 6 bases to trimming and J lost 5 bases, with 13 bases between them. CDR3 nucleotide sequence: TGTGCCAGCAGCCTCGGGGGGCGGACTGAAGCTTTCTTT. Translating it yields CASSLGGRTEAFF.

The chain employs TRBV7-9 and TRBJ2-7; 10 bases align to TRBD1. The CDR3 has 13 amino acids. With V trimmed by 6 bases and J by 5 bases, 4 bases remained unmatched. Germline-derived CDR1 and CDR2 are SEHNR and FQNEAQ (reference sequence). The CDR3 region is CASRSGTGDEQYF. CDR3 nucleotide sequence: TGTGCCAGCAGGTCAGGGACAGGGGACGAGCAGTACTTC. The full variable domain, with the rest looked up from reference TRBV7-9 and TRBJ2-7, is DTGVSQNPRHKITKRGQNVTFRCDPISEHNRLYWYRQTLGQGPEFLTYFQNEAQLEKSRLLSDRFSAERPKGSFSTLEIQRTEQGDSAMYLCASRSGTGDEQYFGPGTRLTVT.

This chain's CDR3 is CAHNTGRGRGTDTQYF. CDR3 sequence (DNA): TGTGCCCACAATACCGGTCGGGGCCGAGGCACAGATACGCAGTATTTT. The chain combines TRBV30 with TRBJ2-3; D is tentatively TRBD1 or TRBD2 (5 bases each). Trimming took 8 bases from V and 1 from J, leaving 22 bases between them. Germline V gene sequence: CDR1 GTSNPN, CDR2 SVGIG (reference sequence). There are 16 residues in the CDR3.